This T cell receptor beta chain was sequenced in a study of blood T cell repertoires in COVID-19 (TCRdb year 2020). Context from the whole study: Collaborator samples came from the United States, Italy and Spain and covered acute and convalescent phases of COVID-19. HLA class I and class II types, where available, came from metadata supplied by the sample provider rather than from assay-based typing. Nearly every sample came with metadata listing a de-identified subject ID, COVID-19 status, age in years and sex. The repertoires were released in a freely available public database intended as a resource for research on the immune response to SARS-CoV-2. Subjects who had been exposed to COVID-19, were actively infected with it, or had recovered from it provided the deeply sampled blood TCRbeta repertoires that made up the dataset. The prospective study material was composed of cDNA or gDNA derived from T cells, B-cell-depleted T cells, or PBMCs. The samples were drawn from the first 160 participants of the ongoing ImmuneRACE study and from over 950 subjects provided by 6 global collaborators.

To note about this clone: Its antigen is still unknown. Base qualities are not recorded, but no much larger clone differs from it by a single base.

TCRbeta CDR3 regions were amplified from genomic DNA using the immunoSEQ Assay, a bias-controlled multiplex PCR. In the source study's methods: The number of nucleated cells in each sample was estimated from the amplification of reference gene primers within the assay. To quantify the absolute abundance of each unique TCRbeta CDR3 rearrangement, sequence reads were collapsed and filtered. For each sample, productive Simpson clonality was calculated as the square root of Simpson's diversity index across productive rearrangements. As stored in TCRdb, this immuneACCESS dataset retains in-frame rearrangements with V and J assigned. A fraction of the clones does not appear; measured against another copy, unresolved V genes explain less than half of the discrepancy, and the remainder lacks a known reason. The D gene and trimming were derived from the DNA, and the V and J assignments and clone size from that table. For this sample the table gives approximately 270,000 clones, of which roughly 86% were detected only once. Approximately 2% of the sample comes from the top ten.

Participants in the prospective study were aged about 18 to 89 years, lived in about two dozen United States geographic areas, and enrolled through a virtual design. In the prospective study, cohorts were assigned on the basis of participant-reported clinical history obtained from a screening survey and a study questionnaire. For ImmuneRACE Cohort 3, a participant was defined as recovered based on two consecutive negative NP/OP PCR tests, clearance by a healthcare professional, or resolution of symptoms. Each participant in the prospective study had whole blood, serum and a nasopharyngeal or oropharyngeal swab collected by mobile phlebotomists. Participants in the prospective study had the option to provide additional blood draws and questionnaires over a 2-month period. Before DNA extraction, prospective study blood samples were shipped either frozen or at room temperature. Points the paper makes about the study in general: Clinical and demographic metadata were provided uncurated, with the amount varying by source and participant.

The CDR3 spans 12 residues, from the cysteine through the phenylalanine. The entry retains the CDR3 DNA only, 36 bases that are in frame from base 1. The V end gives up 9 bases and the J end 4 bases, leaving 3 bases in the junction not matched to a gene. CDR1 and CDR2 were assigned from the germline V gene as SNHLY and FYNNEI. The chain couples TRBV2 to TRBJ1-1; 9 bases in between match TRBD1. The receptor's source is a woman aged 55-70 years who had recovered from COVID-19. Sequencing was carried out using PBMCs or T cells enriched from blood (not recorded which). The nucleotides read TGTGCCAGGACAGGGGGAGCCACTGAAGCTTTCTTT. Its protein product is CARTGGATEAFF.